The 14 T cell receptor beta chains given below trace back to one sample, sequenced in a study of blood T cell repertoires in COVID-19. This table comes from immunoSEQ multiplex PCR, and its TCRdb copy is limited to in-frame clones, with some not included. The table shows approximately 150,000 clones, with around 82% occurring only once. Sequencing input: peripheral blood. These receptor sequences come from a man in his 60s with acute or convalescent COVID-19.

CDR3 coding DNA: TGTGCCAGCAGTGAAGCCCTTAGGGCAGGGGAGAATGGCTACACCTTC. This gives the protein CASSEALRAGENGYTF. The rearrangement joins TRBV2 to TRBJ1-2, with D possibly matching TRBD1 (6 bases). CDR1 and CDR2 from the germline V gene are SNHLY and FYNNEI. The germline V and J ends were trimmed by 0 bases and 6 bases, with 17 bases remaining between them. The CDR3 totals 16 residues.

The rearrangement uses TRBV30 and TRBJ1-1; D is unresolved. Germline V lookup: CDR1 GTSNPN, CDR2 SVGIG (reference sequence). CDR3 length: 14 residues. Trimming took off 4 bases at V and 1 base at J, with 13 bases between the two ends. The CDR3 protein is CAWTYGIGNTEAFF. CDR3 nucleotide sequence: TGTGCCTGGACCTACGGGATCGGGAACACTGAAGCTTTCTTT.

The count of this clone is one. The J gene is TRBJ2-5, the V gene TRBV19; 8 nucleotides line up with TRBD1. This CDR3 has 15 residues. With V trimmed by 3 bases and J by 4 bases, 7 bases remained unmatched. In germline, CDR1 is LNHDA, CDR2 SQIVND (reference sequence). The chain's CDR3 is CASSILPTGGETQYF. The CDR3 bases are TGTGCCAGTAGTATTCTACCCACAGGGGGAGAGACCCAGTACTTC.

This clone has at least ten counts. The chain uses TRBV9 and TRBJ2-2; D is ambiguous. With 2 bases removed from V and 0 bases from J, the gap between germline ends came to 8 bases. The CDR3 sequence is 15 residues long. Germline lookup yields CDR1 SGDLS and CDR2 YYNGEE. In DNA form, the CDR3 reads TGTGCCAGCAGCGTCCCAGCGACGAACACCGGGGAGCTGTTTTTT. Translated, it gives CASSVPATNTGELFF.

This clone was observed many times. This chain joins TRBV28 and TRBJ1-6; no clear D gene. This CDR3 is 16 amino acids long. The germline gives CDR1 MDHEN, CDR2 SYDVKM. The ends were cut back, 3 bases at V and 6 bases at J, with 15 bases in the middle. The DNA for the CDR3 is TGTGCCAGCAGTTTTGCCGGAGCGGCCTCTAATTCACCCCTCCACTTT. Translating gives CASSFAGAASNSPLHF.

This clone was picked up a small number of times. V gene TRBV19 combines with J gene TRBJ2-7; D perhaps matches TRBD2 (5 bases). Trimming took off 6 bases at V and 1 base at J, with 10 bases between the two ends. CDR3 size: 13 residues. The V gene's germline CDR1 is LNHDA and CDR2 SQIVND (reference sequence). CDR3 DNA sequence: TGTGCCAGTAGAAGGACTTCGTCCTACGAGCAGTACTTC. Residues: CASRRTSSYEQYF.

V gene TRBV28 combines with J gene TRBJ1-5; D possibly corresponds to TRBD1 (6 bases). The CDR3 is 14 amino acids. Germline CDR1 MDHEN, CDR2 SYDVKM. The ends were cut back, 2 bases at V and 3 bases at J, with 8 bases in the middle. The CDR3 DNA is TGTGCCAGCAGTTTAACAGGGACCAATCAGCCCCAGCATTTT. This translates into CASSLTGTNQPQHF.

V usage is TRBV7-3 and J usage is TRBJ2-1; the match to TRBD2 covers 10 bases. The CDR3 totals 16 residues. Trimming cost V 6 bases and J 5 bases; bases outside gene matches: 10. Per germline, CDR1 SGHTA and CDR2 FQGTGA. Written as DNA, the CDR3 is TGTGCCAGCAGATCCCTAGCGGGAGTGAATAACAATGAGCAGTTCTTC. Protein product: CASRSLAGVNNNEQFF.

About this clone itself: Other DNA sequences of this sample code for an identical CDR3. This chain links TRBV6-5 with TRBJ2-2; D remains unclear. V was shortened by 6 bases and J by 5 bases, with 7 bases between the two germline ends. Germline lookup yields CDR1 MNHEY and CDR2 SVGAGI. The CDR3 spans 12 residues. CDR3 bases: TGTGCCAGCAGAGTAGAAACCGGGGAGCTGTTTTTT. Translating gives CASRVETGELFF.

The table lists this clone with a few counts. The chain employs TRBV5-4 and TRBJ2-3, with D perhaps matching TRBD2 (5 bases). Looked up from germline, CDR1 is SGHNT and CDR2 is YYREEE (reference sequence). Trimming took 0 bases from V and 4 from J, leaving 6 bases between them. This CDR3 comprises 13 residues. This CDR3 is CASSLAGSDTQYF. CDR3 nucleotides: TGTGCCAGCAGCTTGGCGGGATCAGATACGCAGTATTTT.

The DNA of the CDR3 is TGTGCCAGCAGTTACCCTGAGGGACTAGCGGGAGTAAGATACGAGCAGTACTTC. Translation: CASSYPEGLAGVRYEQYF. This chain links TRBV2 with TRBJ2-7; the match to TRBD2 covers 14 bases. J lost 4 bases, V lost 5 bases, and 13 bases had no gene match. CDR1 is SNHLY and CDR2 is FYNNEI in the germline V gene. This CDR3 is 18 amino acids long.

This chain links TRBV9 with TRBJ2-6, with TRBD2 matching 12 bases. The CDR3 has 17 amino acids. CDR1 SGDLS and CDR2 YYNGEE come from the germline V gene. The J segment lost 8 bases and the V segment lost 4 bases, leaving 10 bases of the junction unmatched. CDR3: CASSTGLAGLETNVLTF. The CDR3 DNA reads TGTGCCAGCAGCACCGGACTAGCGGGATTGGAGACCAACGTCCTGACTTTC.

CDR3 nucleotides: TGTGCCAGTAGTATAGATCTATTGCCATATGGCTACACCTTC. This sequence encodes CASSIDLLPYGYTF. This chain connects TRBV19 to TRBJ1-2; D gene ambiguous. This CDR3 contains 14 residues. Germline CDR1 reads LNHDA; CDR2 reads SQIVND (reference sequence). The V end lost 0 bases, the J end lost 5 bases, and 10 bases lay between the germline ends.

This chain links TRBV5-4 with TRBJ1-1; the match to TRBD1 covers 9 bases. V lost 0 bases, J lost 7 bases, and 4 bases stayed unmatched. This CDR3 spans 14 amino acids. Per germline, CDR1 SGHNT and CDR2 YYREEE (reference sequence). The CDR3 nucleotides are TGTGCCAGCAGCTTGGGGACAGGGGATAATGAAGCTTTCTTT. This translates into CASSLGTGDNEAFF.